This T cell receptor beta chain is from a study of regulatory T cells in long-lasting Graves disease (dated by TCRdb to the early 2020s). The study in broad terms: Antithyroid drugs had been taken for less than 3 months by newly diagnosed Graves' disease patients. A total of 35 or so samples underwent TCR sequencing: around 13 from persistent and roughly 20 from newly diagnosed Graves' disease patients. The study was conducted in China and was registered as a clinical trial. Persistent Graves' disease patients were compared with newly diagnosed Graves' disease patients by peripheral blood TCR sequencing and RNA sequencing.

Broad study findings and their caveats: The authors acknowledged the small sample size as a limitation that may reduce accuracy. More public clonotypes were shared among persistent patients (around 3,000) than among newly diagnosed patients (approximately 930). Persistent disease showed preferential use of TRBV28, TRBJ1-2 and TRBJ2-5, whereas newly diagnosed disease favored TRBV20-1 and TRBJ2-1. Only peripheral blood was studied, because thyroid tissue, the primary lesion, was inaccessible. Sequencing and analysis were restricted to the TCR beta chain. Compared with newly diagnosed patients, patients with persistent Graves' disease had lower TCR Shannon entropy and fewer highly expanded clones, which suggests clonal expansion.

Including cysteine and phenylalanine, the CDR3 has 17 amino acids. Kept here is only the CDR3 DNA, which spans 51 bases and is read in frame from base 1. According to the germline V gene, CDR1 reads ENHRY and CDR2 reads SYGVKD. The V end gives up 0 bases and the J end 4 bases, leaving 10 bases in the junction not matched to a gene. In regard to this clonotype: Which antigen it targets is not known. Base qualities are not provided; no much larger clone lies one nucleotide away.

The library was made by multiplex PCR. TCRdb records Illumina HiSeq 4000 as the sequencer. TCR beta libraries were built with iRepertoire HTBI primers and Arm-PCR amplification of CDR3 regions. Before sequencing, the PCR products underwent gel purification. The authors' pipeline ran thus. Across samples, 60 to 80 TRBV and 12 to 15 TRBJ segments were identified and used for gene usage analysis of CDR3 amino acid clonotypes. Filtered high-quality paired reads were merged into contigs using COPE and FqMerger. BLAST was used to align contigs to IMGT TRBV, TRBD and TRBJ reference genes, and CDR3 was defined according to IMGT. Highly expanded clones were defined as clonotypes with a frequency above 0.1%. Shannon entropy served as the measure of repertoire diversity, while the Gini coefficient captured V-J evenness. A clonotype found in more than one individual was treated as public. TCRdb trimmed public reads at Q25 via fastp, called clones via MiXCR and kept in-frame beta chains. Rows matching on CDR3 protein sequence are summarized as one entry with the most common DNA and genes. TCRdb, rather than the study authors, made the V and J calls. This sample holds roughly 420,000 distinct CDR3 sequences; around 15% were observed only once. Of the sample, 17% is held by the ten largest clones.

The sample's time point, from its label and the paper: newly diagnosed GD, antithyroid drugs for less than 3 months. For both TCR sequencing and RNA sequencing, RNA was extracted from PBMCs in TRIzol. Graves' disease was diagnosed according to American Thyroid Association guidelines. The patients came from an endocrinology department in Xi'an, China. Each patient gave approximately 9 milliliters of peripheral blood, collected in an EDTA anticoagulant tube. Ficoll Paque Plus density gradient separation was used to isolate PBMCs, and no further T cell sorting was done. An Agilent 2100 Bioanalyzer and agarose gel were used to check RNA quality, while a NanoDrop 2000 measured RNA concentration. The sample was also reused in another study, on T cells in Graves' hyperthyroidism and ophthalmopathy. As that second paper reports: Stable Graves' hyperthyroidism was defined as the absence of progression to ophthalmopathy over 18 months of follow-up. Hyperthyroidism patients were aged 18 to 65 years and newly diagnosed, with disease duration of less than 2 months. Patients with uncontrolled infections, other autoimmune diseases, pregnancy or lactation were excluded. Diagnoses were established on the basis of clinical symptoms, serum thyroxine and TRAb, thyroid ultrasound, and orbital computed tomography. The first round of RT-PCR for the TCR CDR3 was performed with the HTBI primer set and the Qiagen OneStep RT-PCR kit. Most expanded thyroid clonotypes (frequency above 0.001) were also found in blood, which suggests that blood repertoires may mirror thyroid immune responses. Ophthalmopathy was separated from stable hyperthyroidism by a 13 V-J signature model, with approximately 89% sensitivity and approximately 84% specificity obtained in cross-validation and 80%/75% obtained in testing. In validation, progression to ophthalmopathy was predicted by the model with approximately 67% sensitivity and roughly 72% specificity, a median of 6.5 months before onset. To identify distinguishing TCR V-J signatures, a discovery cohort of about 100 patients was used, comprising some 45 with Graves' ophthalmopathy and some 60 with stable Graves' hyperthyroidism. Whether ophthalmopathy could be predicted prospectively was tested in an independent validation cohort made up of 18 hyperthyroidism patients plus 17 patients who later progressed to ophthalmopathy. The 100 discovery patients were divided at random into training and test sets in a 7:3 ratio. In several Graves' hyperthyroidism patients, the study also compared T-cell repertoires from thyroid tissue with T-cell repertoires from blood. Following sampling, methimazole starting at 30 mg daily was given to hyperthyroidism patients, and high-dose intravenous methylprednisolone was given to ophthalmopathy patients. The libraries were constructed in a second round of multiplex PCR and then size-selected and purified. The libraries were sequenced on an Illumina HiSeq2000 using paired-end 100 bp reads. SOAPnuke was used to process the raw data, removing reads that contained adapters or uncalled bases, had a mean Phred below 15, or lacked an exact match to the constant primer or identifier. COPE v1.2.5 was used to merge the high-quality paired reads, and each unique nucleotide sequence was defined as a clonotype. Clonotypes were aligned to IMGT TRBV, TRBD and TRBJ reference segments using MiTCR v1.1. Analysis was restricted to V-J combinations with a frequency above 0.0001, which covered 99% to 99.2% of repertoires. The TCS score was defined as the ratio of F50 (clonal expansion) to E x V (chaos), calculated using BLOSUM62-based TCRdist between CDR3 peptides within each V-J. Welch's t-statistics and random forest reduced fewer than 600 V-J features to 10 to 15, which were used in a naive Bayes classifier (R e1071). No statistical method was used to fix the sample size in advance, and group allocation was not hidden from the investigators. TCR Vbeta CDR3 sequencing of approximately 140 peripheral blood samples (43 ophthalmopathy, some 75 hyperthyroidism and roughly 17 progressor patients) is reported in the paper.

Specimen: peripheral blood mononuclear cells (PBMCs), collected at new diagnosis, from a patient treated with antithyroid drugs. The origin of this receptor is a woman between 45 and 60 years old with Graves disease. Donor details come from another sample of the same person, matched by shared clones. The chain links TRBV10-3 with TRBJ1-1, and TRBD1 aligns with 8 junction nucleotides. The CDR3 loop reads CAISESPTGAGSTEAFF. The DNA reads as follows: TGTGCCATCAGTGAGTCCCCGACAGGGGCGGGAAGCACTGAAGCTTTCTTT.